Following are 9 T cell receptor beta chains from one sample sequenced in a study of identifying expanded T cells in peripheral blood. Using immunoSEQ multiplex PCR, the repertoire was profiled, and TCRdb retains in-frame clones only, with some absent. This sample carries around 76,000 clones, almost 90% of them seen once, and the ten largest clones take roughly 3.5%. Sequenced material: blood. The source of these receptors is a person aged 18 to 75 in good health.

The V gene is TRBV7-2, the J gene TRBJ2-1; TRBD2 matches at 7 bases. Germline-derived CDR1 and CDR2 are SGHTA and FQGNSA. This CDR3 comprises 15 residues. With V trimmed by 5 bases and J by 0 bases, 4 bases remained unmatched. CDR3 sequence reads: CASSPGRASYNEQFF. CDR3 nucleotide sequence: TGTGCCAGCAGCCCGGGGAGGGCCTCCTACAATGAGCAGTTCTTC.

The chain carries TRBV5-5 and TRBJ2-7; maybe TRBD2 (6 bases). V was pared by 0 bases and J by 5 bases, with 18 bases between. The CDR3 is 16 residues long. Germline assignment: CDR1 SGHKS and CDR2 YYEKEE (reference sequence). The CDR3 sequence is CASSLGGALAIHEQYF. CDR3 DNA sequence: TGTGCCAGCAGCTTGGGTGGGGCCCTAGCGATCCACGAGCAGTACTTC.

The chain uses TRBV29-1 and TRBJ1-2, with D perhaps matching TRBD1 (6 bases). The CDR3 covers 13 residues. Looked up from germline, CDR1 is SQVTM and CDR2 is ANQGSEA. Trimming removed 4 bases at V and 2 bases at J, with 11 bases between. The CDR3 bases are TGCAGCGTTGTTGGGGGCTCCAACTATGGCTACACCTTC. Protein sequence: CSVVGGSNYGYTF.

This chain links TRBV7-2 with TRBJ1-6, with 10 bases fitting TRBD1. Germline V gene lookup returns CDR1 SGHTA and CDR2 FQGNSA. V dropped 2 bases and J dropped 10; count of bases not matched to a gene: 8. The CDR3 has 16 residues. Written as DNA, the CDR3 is TGTGCCAGCAGCTTAATCTCAGGACAGGGGGAATCACCCCTCCACTTT. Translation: CASSLISGQGESPLHF.

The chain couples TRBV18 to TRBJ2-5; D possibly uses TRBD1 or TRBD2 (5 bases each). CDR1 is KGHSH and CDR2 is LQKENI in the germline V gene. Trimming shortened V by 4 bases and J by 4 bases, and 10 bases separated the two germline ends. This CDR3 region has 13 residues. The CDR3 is CASSRGSGETQYF. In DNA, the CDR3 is TGTGCCAGCTCACGGGGGTCTGGAGAGACCCAGTACTTC. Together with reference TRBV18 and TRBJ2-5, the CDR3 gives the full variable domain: NAGVMQNPRHLVRRRGQEARLRCSPMKGHSHVYWYRQLPEEGLKFMVYLQKENIIDESGMPKERFSAEFPKEGPSILRIQQVVRGDSAAYFCASSRGSGETQYFGPGTRLLVL.

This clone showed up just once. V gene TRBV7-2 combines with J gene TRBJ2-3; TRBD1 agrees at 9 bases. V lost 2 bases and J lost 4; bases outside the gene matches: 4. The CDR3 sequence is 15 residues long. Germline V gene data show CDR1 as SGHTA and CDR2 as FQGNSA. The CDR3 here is CASSLLGQGSDTQYF. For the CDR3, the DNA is TGTGCCAGCAGCTTATTGGGACAGGGCTCAGATACGCAGTATTTT.

CDR3 amino acids: CASNRFYGYTF. The CDR3 DNA is TGTGCCAGCAACCGGTTCTATGGCTACACCTTC. The chain couples TRBV2 to TRBJ1-2; D gene unclear. Trimming shortened V by 7 bases and J by 4 bases, and 7 bases separated the two germline ends. The CDR3 loop spans 11 amino acids. CDR1 SNHLY and CDR2 FYNNEI come from the germline V gene.

CDR3 DNA sequence: TGTGCCAGCAGCTTGTTGCGACTAGCAGCGTACGAGCAGTTCTTC. Translating gives CASSLLRLAAYEQFF. The gene calls are TRBV5-6 and TRBJ2-1; 7 nucleotides line up with TRBD2. The CDR3 is 15 residues long. V was pared by 1 base and J by 10 bases, with 11 bases of the junction left unmatched. Germline V CDR1 and CDR2: SGHDT, YYEEEE.

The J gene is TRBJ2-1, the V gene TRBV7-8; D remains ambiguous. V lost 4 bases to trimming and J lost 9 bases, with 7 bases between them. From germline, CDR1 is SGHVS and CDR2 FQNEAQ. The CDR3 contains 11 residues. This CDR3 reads CASSWAVEQFF. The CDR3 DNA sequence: TGTGCCAGCAGCTGGGCTGTTGAGCAGTTCTTC.